The sequence of this TCR beta chain was determined in a study of T cells in Graves' hyperthyroidism and ophthalmopathy. In germline, CDR1 is DFQATT, CDR2 SNEGSKA (reference sequence). This CDR3 has 14 amino acids. With 4 bases removed from V and 0 bases from J, the gap between germline ends came to 10 bases. Study-wide points: The model foresaw ophthalmopathy a median around 6.8 months prior to onset.

Amplified regions were TCR beta CDR3 sequences from RNA transcripts. TCR CDR3 regions were first amplified by RT-PCR with HTBI primers. TCRdb analysed the multiplex PCR reads with MiXCR anew, one entry per CDR3 protein. The sample has around 530,000 distinct CDR3 sequences; roughly 15% are singletons. About this clonotype itself: The antigen is undetermined.

Extraction of PBMCs used roughly 9.3 ml of fresh peripheral blood. The source material was blood. V is TRBV20-1 and J is TRBJ1-5, with D hard to call. This sequence was found in a young woman with Graves' ophthalmopathy. The CDR3 coding sequence is TGCAGTGCTAAGGGCACCTATAGCAATCAGCCCCAGCATTTT. This sequence encodes CSAKGTYSNQPQHF.